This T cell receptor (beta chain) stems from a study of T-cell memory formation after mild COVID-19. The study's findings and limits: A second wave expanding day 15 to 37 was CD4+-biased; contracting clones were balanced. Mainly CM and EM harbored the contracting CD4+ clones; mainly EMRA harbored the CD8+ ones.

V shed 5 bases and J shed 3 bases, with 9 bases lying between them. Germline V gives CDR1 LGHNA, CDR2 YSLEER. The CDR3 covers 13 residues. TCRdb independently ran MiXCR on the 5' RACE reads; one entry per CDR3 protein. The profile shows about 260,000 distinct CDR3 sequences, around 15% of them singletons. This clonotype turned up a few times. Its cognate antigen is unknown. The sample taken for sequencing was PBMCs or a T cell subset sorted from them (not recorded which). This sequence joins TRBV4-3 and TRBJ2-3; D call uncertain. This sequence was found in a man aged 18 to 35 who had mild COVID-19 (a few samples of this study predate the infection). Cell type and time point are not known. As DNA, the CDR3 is TGCGCCAGCAGCGAAAGACGGACAGATACGCAGTATTTT. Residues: CASSERRTDTQYF.